Described below is a single T cell receptor beta chain sequence and its context. The record originates from a study of somatic mutations in cytotoxic T cells in rheumatoid arthritis. At the level of the study: Including V beta1+ cells that were sequenced for TCRB, some T-cell populations stained with V beta antibodies were flow-sorted at nearly 100% purity.

V lost 6 bases and J lost 7; bases outside the gene matches: 4. Germline CDR1 is MNHEY and CDR2 is SVGAGI. The CDR3 sequence is 12 residues long. Authors' methods: Large patient CD8+ clones, those above 1%, rarely matched published virus-specific TCRB sequences. Libraries were prepared by immunoSEQ multiplex PCR; TCRdb keeps only in-frame clonotypes and omits some of them. V and J calls and clone size are those listed in that table; D and trimming were worked out from the DNA. The table has about 15,000 clones, 85% to 95% seen once; the top ten hold more than 15%. The rearrangement links TRBV6-5 to TRBJ1-1; 8 nucleotides align to TRBD1. The receptor's source is a man aged 70-80 years with rheumatoid arthritis. Sequencing input: CD4+ T cells sorted from blood. This chain's CDR3 is CASRPGQGEAFF. The CDR3 DNA sequence: TGTGCCAGCAGACCCGGACAGGGTGAAGCTTTCTTT.